This section outlines one T cell receptor (beta chain) sequence together with its context. Its specificity is not known. Libraries were prepared by immunoSEQ multiplex PCR; TCRdb keeps only in-frame clonotypes and omits some of them. The sample carries some 98,000 clones, roughly 90% recorded once. This entry is derived from a study of OX40 agonist ivuxolimab in advanced cancers. Study outcomes and limitations: Some nonresponders also had low normalized T-cell clonal expansion. Fewer expanded clones were found on average in CD4+ than in CD8+ T cells. At 0.1 to 3.0 mg/kg, clonal expansion of CD4+ and CD8+ blood T cells had occurred by week 6.

Trimming removed 3 bases from V and 5 bases from J, with 13 bases in between. The germline gives CDR1 KGHSH, CDR2 LQKENI. The CDR3 loop spans 15 amino acids. The sample here was CD4+ or CD8+ T cells sorted from blood, taken in a trial of the OX40 agonist ivuxolimab. This receptor was taken from an adult with an advanced solid tumor such as melanoma, head and neck, liver or kidney cancer. The gene calls are TRBV18 and TRBJ1-4, with D unresolved. The CDR3 nucleotides are TGTGCCAGCTCACCGTACGGGTCGAGGAATGAAAAACTGTTTTTT. Amino acid sequence: CASSPYGSRNEKLFF.